A selection of T cell receptor beta chains follows, all from one sample in a study of cytomegalovirus exposure and HLA in healthy donors. Here immunoSEQ multiplex PCR was the method, and the copy in TCRdb shows in-frame clones only, minus some. The sample carries about 170,000 clones, approximately 82% recorded once. Sequencing was carried out using PBMCs. Receptors originate from a male donor in good health and CMV-seronegative. The CDR3 runs from the conserved cysteine through the conserved F or W. D genes are given only for firm matches. Size is stated for part of the rows, as once, few or many counts, or as a class when the clone is expanded.

d_call	clone_size	j_call	v_call	cdr3_nt	cdr3_aa
NA	NA	TRBJ2-7	TRBV6-5	TGTGCCAGCAGTTACTCCACCGAGCAGTACTTC	CASSYSTEQYF
NA	NA	TRBJ2-3	TRBV9	TGTGCCAGCAGCGTAGGGAGGATCACAGATACGCAGTATTTT	CASSVGRITDTQYF
TRBD1	NA	TRBJ1-6	TRBV5-1	TGCGCCAGCAGCTTGGTGTCCGGACAGGGAAATTCACCCCTCCACTTT	CASSLVSGQGNSPLHF
TRBD2	NA	TRBJ2-5	TRBV6-1	TGTGCCAGCAGTGAATGGAGCGGGGGGCAAGAGACCCAGTACTTC	CASSEWSGGQETQYF
NA	once	TRBJ2-5	TRBV5-4	TGTGCCAGCAGCTTGGGCAGGGGCCAAGAGACCCAGTACTTC	CASSLGRGQETQYF
TRBD1	NA	TRBJ1-6	TRBV28	TGTGCCAGCAGCCAGGGACAGGGAAGTTCACCCCTCCACTTT	CASSQGQGSSPLHF
TRBD2	NA	TRBJ2-1	TRBV9	TGTGCCAGCAGCCCCCGACTAGCGGGAGGGGTTGATGAGCAGTTCTTC	CASSPRLAGGVDEQFF
NA	NA	TRBJ2-7	TRBV5-1	TGCGCCAGCAGCAGCAGGGGTCCCAACGAGCAGTACTTC	CASSSRGPNEQYF
TRBD2	few	TRBJ2-1	TRBV4-1	TGCGCCAGCAGCCAAACCCCCATCGGCGGGGGGCTATACAATGAGCAGTTCTTC	CASSQTPIGGGLYNEQFF
TRBD1	few	TRBJ1-2	TRBV18	TGTGCCAGCTCGACTACAGGGGTTTATGGCTACACCTTC	CASSTTGVYGYTF
NA	NA	TRBJ1-4	TRBV5-1	TGCGCCAGCAGGGAGGGGCGTGCAACTAATGAAAAACTGTTTTTT	CASREGRATNEKLFF
NA	NA	TRBJ2-7	TRBV4-1	TGCGCCAGCAGCCAAGCTCACAGGGTAGAGGGGTACGAGCAGTACTTC	CASSQAHRVEGYEQYF
NA	NA	TRBJ1-2	TRBV2	TGTGCCAGCAGTGAATCGGGGATCGGGGGTGGCTACACCTTC	CASSESGIGGGYTF
NA	few	TRBJ2-7	TRBV10-3	TGTGCCATCAATACGAGTTCCGGGAGAGGCGAGCAGTACTTC	CAINTSSGRGEQYF
TRBD2	few	TRBJ2-7	TRBV10-3	TGTGCCATCAGTGGGACTAGCGGGGGGAATCTTTACGAGCAGTACTTC	CAISGTSGGNLYEQYF
NA	NA	TRBJ1-5	TRBV19	TGTGCCAGTAGTATTAGAGGGGTCGGGAGGGTCAATCAGCCCCAGCATTTT	CASSIRGVGRVNQPQHF
NA	NA	TRBJ1-4	TRBV18	TGTGCCAGCTCAATCAACAGGGCCCTTAATGAAAAACTGTTTTTT	CASSINRALNEKLFF
NA	NA	TRBJ1-1	TRBV6-1	TGTGCCAGCAGAACAGGGTACACTGAAGCTTTCTTT	CASRTGYTEAFF
NA	NA	TRBJ1-3	TRBV29-1	TGCAGCGTTGAAGCAGGGGCTGGAAACACCATATATTTT	CSVEAGAGNTIYF
TRBD1	NA	TRBJ1-1	TRBV10-3	TGTGCCATCGCTCCCGGGCAGGGGGCATCTGAAGCTTTCTTT	CAIAPGQGASEAFF
NA	NA	TRBJ1-1	TRBV7-8	TGTGCCAGCAGCTCTTTTCCGGGCACTGAAGCTTTCTTT	CASSSFPGTEAFF
TRBD2	NA	TRBJ2-7	TRBV9	TGTGCCAGCAGCGTAGGGCGGGGGAGCTCCTACGAGCAGTACTTC	CASSVGRGSSYEQYF
NA	NA	TRBJ2-7	TRBV27	TGTGCCAGAAGGGGGTCCATTGAGGAAGACAGGCGATTGGAGAGCTCCTACGAGCAGTACTTC	CARRGSIEEDRRLESSYEQYF